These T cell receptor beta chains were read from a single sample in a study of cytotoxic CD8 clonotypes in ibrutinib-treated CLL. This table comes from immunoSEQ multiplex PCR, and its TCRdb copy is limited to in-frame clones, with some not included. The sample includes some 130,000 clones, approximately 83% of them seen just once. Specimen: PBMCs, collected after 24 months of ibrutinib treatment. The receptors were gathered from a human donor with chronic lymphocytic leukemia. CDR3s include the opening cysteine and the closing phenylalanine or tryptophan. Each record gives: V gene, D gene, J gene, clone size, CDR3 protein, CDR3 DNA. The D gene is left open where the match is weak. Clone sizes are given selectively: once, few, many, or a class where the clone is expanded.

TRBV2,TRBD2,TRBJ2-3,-,CASSATSDDTQYF,TGTGCCAGCAGTGCCACTAGCGACGATACGCAGTATTTT
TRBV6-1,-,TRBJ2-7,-,CASRWGGGASYEQYF,TGTGCCAGCAGATGGGGAGGGGGGGCCTCCTACGAGCAGTACTTC
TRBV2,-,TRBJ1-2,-,CASRSRDGYTF,TGTGCCAGCAGAAGCAGGGACGGCTACACCTTC
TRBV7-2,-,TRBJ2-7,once,CASSSWASSYEQYF,TGTGCCAGCAGCTCCTGGGCCTCCTCCTACGAGCAGTACTTC
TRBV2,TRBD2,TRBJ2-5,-,CASSEGTSSSVTQYF,TGTGCCAGCAGTGAAGGGACTAGCAGCTCGGTGACCCAGTACTTC
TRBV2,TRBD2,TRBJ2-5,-,CASTPTSGRGETQYF,TGTGCCAGCACCCCCACTAGCGGGAGAGGGGAGACCCAGTACTTC
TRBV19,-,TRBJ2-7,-,CASSIGGRDKPSYEQYF,TGTGCCAGTAGTATAGGTGGCCGGGACAAGCCTTCCTACGAGCAGTACTTC
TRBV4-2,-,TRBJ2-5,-,CASSSGIRKDNYQETQYF,TGTGCCAGCAGCTCGGGCATTCGTAAGGACAACTACCAAGAGACCCAGTACTTC
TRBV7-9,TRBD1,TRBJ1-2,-,CASSLRTGVANYGYTF,TGTGCCAGCAGCCTACGGACAGGGGTCGCGAACTATGGCTACACCTTC
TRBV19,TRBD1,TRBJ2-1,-,CASSMDREQFF,TGTGCCAGTAGTATGGACAGGGAGCAGTTCTTC
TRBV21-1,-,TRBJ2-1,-,CASSRGRLAGDYNEQFF,TGTGCCAGCAGCAGGGGTAGGCTAGCGGGGGACTACAATGAGCAGTTCTTC
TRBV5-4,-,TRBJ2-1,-,CASSSDRESSYNEQFF,TGTGCCAGCAGCTCCGACAGAGAGAGCTCCTACAATGAGCAGTTCTTC
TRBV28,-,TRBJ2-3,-,CASSSLGQSTDTQYF,TGTGCCAGCAGTTCCCTTGGACAGAGCACAGATACGCAGTATTTT
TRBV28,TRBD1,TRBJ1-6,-,CASSVYRGRRIFSPLHF,TGTGCCAGCAGTGTATACAGGGGGCGCCGGATTTTTTCACCCCTCCACTTT
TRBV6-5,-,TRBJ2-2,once,CATGQTQGGELFF,TGTGCCACCGGACAAACCCAGGGAGGGGAGCTGTTTTTT
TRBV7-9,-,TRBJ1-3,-,CASSPPRTGDLSGNTIYF,TGTGCCAGCAGCCCACCCCGAACGGGGGATCTCTCTGGAAACACCATATATTTT
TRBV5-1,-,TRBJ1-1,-,CASSLFTGANTEAFF,TGCGCCAGCAGCTTGTTCACGGGCGCGAACACTGAAGCTTTCTTT
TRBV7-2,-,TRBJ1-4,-,CASSLGGRADEKLFF,TGTGCCAGCAGCTTAGGGGGCCGGGCCGATGAAAAACTGTTTTTT
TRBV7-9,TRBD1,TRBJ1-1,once,CASSLAQGQGDTEAFF,TGTGCCAGCAGCTTAGCGCAGGGACAGGGGGACACTGAAGCTTTCTTT
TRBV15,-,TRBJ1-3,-,CATSRVFSSGNTIYF,TGTGCCACCAGCAGAGTCTTTAGCTCTGGAAACACCATATATTTT
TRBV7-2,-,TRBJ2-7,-,CASSLGLAPTYEQYF,TGTGCCAGCAGCTTAGGGCTAGCCCCGACCTACGAGCAGTACTTC
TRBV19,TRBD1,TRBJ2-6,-,CASLIVGQGAPGANVLTF,TGTGCCAGCCTTATCGTGGGTCAGGGGGCTCCTGGGGCCAACGTCCTGACTTTC
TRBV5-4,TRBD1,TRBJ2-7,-,CASSPIPPGQGLYEQYF,TGTGCCAGCAGCCCAATTCCTCCAGGACAGGGGCTATACGAGCAGTACTTC
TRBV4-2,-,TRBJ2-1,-,CASSQGRYTVNEQFF,TGTGCCAGCAGCCAAGGACGATACACGGTCAATGAGCAGTTCTTC
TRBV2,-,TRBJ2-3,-,CASSGSTDTQYF,TGTGCCAGCTCAGGGTCCACAGATACGCAGTATTTT
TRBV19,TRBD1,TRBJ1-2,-,CASSQTGGTSNYGYTF,TGTGCCAGTAGTCAGACAGGGGGCACCTCTAACTATGGCTACACCTTC
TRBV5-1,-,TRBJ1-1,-,CASSSVREDTEAFF,TGCGCCAGCAGCTCTGTCCGGGAGGACACTGAAGCTTTCTTT
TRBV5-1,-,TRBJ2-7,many,CASSLGAGRAYEQYF,TGCGCCAGCAGCTTGGGGGCGGGACGGGCCTACGAGCAGTACTTC
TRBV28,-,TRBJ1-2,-,CASSPTANYGYTF,TGTGCCAGCAGTCCGACAGCTAACTATGGCTACACCTTC
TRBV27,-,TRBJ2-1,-,CASFRVPHNEQFF,TGTGCCAGCTTCCGGGTTCCCCACAATGAGCAGTTCTTC
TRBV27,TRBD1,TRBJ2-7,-,CASSTTGRGYEQYF,TGTGCCAGCAGTACCACGGGCAGGGGGTACGAGCAGTACTTC
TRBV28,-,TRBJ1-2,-,CASSFPGGDYGYTF,TGTGCCAGCAGTTTCCCCGGGGGGGACTATGGCTACACCTTC
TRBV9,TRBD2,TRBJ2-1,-,CASSATSGVNEQFF,TGTGCCAGCAGCGCGACTAGCGGGGTCAATGAGCAGTTCTTC
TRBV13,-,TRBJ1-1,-,CASSLGGRAIEAFF,TGTGCCAGCAGCTTAGGGGGCAGGGCGATCGAAGCTTTCTTT
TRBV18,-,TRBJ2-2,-,CASSKRELNTGELFF,TGTGCCAGCTCAAAAAGAGAATTGAACACCGGGGAGCTGTTTTTT
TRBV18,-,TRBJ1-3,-,CASSQTDTQNTIYF,TGTGCCAGCTCACAAACGGACACCCAAAACACCATATATTTT
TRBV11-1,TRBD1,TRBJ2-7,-,CASSFRTGFYEQYF,TGTGCCAGCAGCTTTCGGACAGGGTTCTACGAGCAGTACTTC
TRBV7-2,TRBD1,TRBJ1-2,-,CASSFTGVDYGYTF,TGTGCCAGCAGCTTCACAGGGGTCGACTATGGCTACACCTTC
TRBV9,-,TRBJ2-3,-,CASSVDPQGPDTQYF,TGTGCCAGCAGCGTAGACCCCCAGGGCCCAGATACGCAGTATTTT
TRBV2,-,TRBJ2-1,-,CASSPNPYNEQFF,TGTGCCAGCAGTCCTAACCCATACAATGAGCAGTTCTTC
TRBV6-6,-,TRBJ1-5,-,CASTLLGVQPQHF,TGTGCCAGCACCTTACTGGGAGTTCAGCCCCAGCATTTT
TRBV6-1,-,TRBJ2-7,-,CASSKTGTNDEQYF,TGTGCCAGCTCGAAAACCGGGACGAACGACGAGCAGTACTTC
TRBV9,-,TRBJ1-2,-,CASSVFSTSAGTNYGYTF,TGTGCCAGCAGCGTATTCTCCACATCGGCCGGGACTAACTATGGCTACACCTTC
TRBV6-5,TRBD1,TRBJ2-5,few,CASSPGQGSLTQYF,TGTGCCAGCAGCCCGGGACAGGGGTCCCTTACCCAGTACTTC
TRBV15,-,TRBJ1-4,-,CATSRDPGGGIEKLFF,TGTGCCACCAGCAGAGATCCTGGGGGGGGGATTGAAAAACTGTTTTTT
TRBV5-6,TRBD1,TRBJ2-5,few,CASSGRTGGYEETQYF,TGTGCCAGCAGCGGGAGGACAGGGGGCTACGAGGAGACCCAGTACTTC
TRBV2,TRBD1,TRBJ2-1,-,CASTRGEQFF,TGTGCCAGTACCAGGGGGGAGCAGTTCTTC
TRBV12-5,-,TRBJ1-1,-,CASGLTGAGAFF,TGTGCTAGTGGTTTAACGGGAGCCGGAGCTTTCTTT
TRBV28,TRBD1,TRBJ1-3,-,CASSPGTGYGNTIYF,TGTGCCAGCAGCCCCGGGACAGGGTACGGAAACACCATATATTTT
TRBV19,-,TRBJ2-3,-,CASRYSSTDTQYF,TGTGCCAGTAGGTACAGCAGCACAGATACGCAGTATTTT
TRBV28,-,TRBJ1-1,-,CASRHTGTAAEAFF,TGTGCCAGCAGACATACCGGGACCGCCGCTGAAGCTTTCTTT